This T cell receptor (beta chain) appears in the sequencing data of a study of long-term antiretroviral therapy in people with HIV. Study-level points and caveats: Transplant-donor-level diversity was not reached after ART, though diversity increased. HIV repertoires had narrower CDR3 length ranges than controls.

Assay version v3.0 of immunoSEQ was used, and it was run at survey level. Assay: immunoSEQ multiplex PCR; the TCRdb copy retains only in-frame clones and omits some. The sample lists some 13,000 clones, 80% occurring once. Comments on this clone: Its antigen remains unidentified.

V trimming: 5 bases; J trimming: 4 bases; junction bases outside the gene matches: 7. The length of the CDR3 is 14 residues. Germline V gene lookup returns CDR1 SGHAT and CDR2 FQNNGV. Here the sequenced sample was unsorted PBMCs, taken 3.2 years before starting antiretroviral therapy. This chain uses TRBV11-2 with TRBJ1-2; 7 nucleotides match TRBD1. This sequence originates from a man aged 35 to 55 with HIV. CDR3 sequence (DNA): TGTGCCAGCAGCCCCCTGACAGGGAGCTATGGCTACACCTTC. Its translation: CASSPLTGSYGYTF. Variable domain in full (rest from reference TRBV11-2 and TRBJ1-2): EAGVAQSPRYKIIEKRQSVAFWCNPISGHATLYWYQQILGQGPKLLIQFQNNGVVDDSQLPKDRFSAERLKGVDSTLKIQPAKLEDSAVYLCASSPLTGSYGYTFGSGTRLTVV.